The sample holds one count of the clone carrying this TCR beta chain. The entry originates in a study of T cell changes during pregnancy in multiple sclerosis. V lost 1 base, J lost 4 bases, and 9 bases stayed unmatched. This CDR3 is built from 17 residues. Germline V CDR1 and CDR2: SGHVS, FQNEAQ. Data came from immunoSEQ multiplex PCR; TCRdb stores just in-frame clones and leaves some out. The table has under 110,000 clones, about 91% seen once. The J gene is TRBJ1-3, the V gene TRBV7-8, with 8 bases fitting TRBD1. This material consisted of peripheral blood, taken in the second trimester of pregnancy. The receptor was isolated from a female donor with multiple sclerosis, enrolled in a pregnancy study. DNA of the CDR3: TGTGCCAGCAGCTTAGTTACGACAGGGGCGAGGGGAAACACCATATATTTT. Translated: CASSLVTTGARGNTIYF.